These 7 T cell receptor beta chains were sequenced from one sample in a study of OX40 agonist ivuxolimab in advanced cancers. Assay: immunoSEQ multiplex PCR; the TCRdb copy retains only in-frame clones and omits some. The sample records under 85,000 clones, about 91% being singletons. Sequences were derived from CD4+ or CD8+ T cells sorted from blood, sampled in a trial of the OX40 agonist ivuxolimab. Receptors originate from an adult with an advanced solid tumor such as melanoma, head and neck, liver or kidney cancer.

This chain connects TRBV5-6 to TRBJ2-7; perhaps TRBD1 as D (6 bases). Between the trimmed V and J ends, which lost 3 bases and 5 bases, there was a span of 18 bases. CDR3 length equals 15 residues. Germline CDR1 reads SGHDT; CDR2 reads YYEEEE. In nucleotides, the CDR3 is TGTGCCAGCAGCTCTGAATACTTCTCAGGGGACGAGCAGTACTTC. Translation gives CASSSEYFSGDEQYF.

The rearrangement joins TRBV18 to TRBJ1-4, with D maybe TRBD1 (6 bases). The V and J ends lost 1 base and 5 bases respectively, with 17 bases between them. Germline-derived CDR1 and CDR2 are KGHSH and LQKENI. The CDR3 covers 17 residues. The CDR3 sequence: CASSPRATGALNEKLFF. The DNA for the CDR3 is TGTGCCAGCTCACCACGAGCCACGGGGGCCCTCAATGAAAAACTGTTTTTT. The variable domain in full, with the rest retrieved from reference TRBV18 and TRBJ1-4, is NAGVMQNPRHLVRRRGQEARLRCSPMKGHSHVYWYRQLPEEGLKFMVYLQKENIIDESGMPKERFSAEFPKEGPSILRIQQVVRGDSAAYFCASSPRATGALNEKLFFGSGTQLSVL.

The chain recombines TRBV2 with TRBJ1-6, with D possibly TRBD1 on 5 matching bases. The CDR3 runs 14 residues. The germline V gene encodes CDR1 SNHLY and CDR2 FYNNEI. Between the trimmed V and J ends, which lost 9 bases and 0 bases, there was a span of 9 bases. This CDR3 reads CASGGGSYNSPLHF. As DNA, the CDR3 is TGTGCCAGTGGGGGGGGCTCCTATAATTCACCCCTCCACTTT.

This clone was seen a few times. The genes are TRBV10-3 and TRBJ1-6; no clear D gene. V lost 7 bases to trimming and J lost 6 bases, with 10 bases between them. The germline CDR1 and CDR2 sequences are ENHRY and SYGVKD. CDR3 length: 13 amino acids. CDR3 residues: CAIKEGFNSPLHF. CDR3 coding DNA: TGTGCCATCAAAGAGGGATTTAATTCACCCCTCCACTTT.

The chain carries TRBV18 and TRBJ1-3, with 7 bases aligning to TRBD1. The germline V gene encodes CDR1 KGHSH and CDR2 LQKENI. The CDR3 sequence is 13 residues long. V gave up 5 bases and J gave up 6 bases; unmatched junction bases: 4. DNA for the CDR3: TGTGCCAGCTCATACAGGGGTGAAAACACCATATATTTT. As protein: CASSYRGENTIYF.

The chain recombines TRBV6-6 with TRBJ1-5, with D unclear. V was clipped by 5 bases and J by 6 bases, with 14 bases between them. The CDR3 contains 14 residues. Germline V gene sequence: CDR1 MNHNY, CDR2 SVGAGI (reference sequence). CDR3 nucleotides: TGTGCCAGCAGTCCCATAAGGGAGGGTCAGCCCCAGCATTTT. Amino acid sequence: CASSPIREGQPQHF.

The V gene is TRBV2, the J gene TRBJ2-1; 7 nucleotides agree with TRBD2. Per the germline V gene, CDR1 is SNHLY and CDR2 is FYNNEI. The CDR3 extends over 12 amino acids. V gave up 6 bases and J gave up 9 bases; unmatched junction bases: 5. CDR3 in amino acids: CASRGGVLEQFF. The CDR3 DNA reads as TGTGCCAGCAGGGGAGGGGTTCTTGAGCAGTTCTTC.